The sequence of this TCR beta chain was determined in a study of siplizumab effects on memory and regulatory T cells. Libraries were prepared by immunoSEQ multiplex PCR; TCRdb keeps only in-frame clonotypes and omits some of them. The sample includes some 75,000 clones, roughly 93% of them seen just once. Findings of the study overall: Memory cells seemed less diverse than naive T cells, which also seemed major contributors to the alloresponse.

The trim removed 3 bases at V and 4 bases at J, leaving 9 bases unmatched. Germline assignment: CDR1 SGDLS and CDR2 YYNGEE. This CDR3 has 16 amino acids. To note about this clone: Its target is not known.

The receptor was derived from a human donor in good health. V is TRBV9 and J is TRBJ2-3, with TRBD1 matching over 9 bases. The specimen was CD8+ T cells sorted from blood. CDR3: CASSESSGTGPDTQYF. The CDR3, as DNA: TGTGCCAGCAGCGAGAGCTCCGGGACAGGGCCAGATACGCAGTATTTT.